Presented here are 31 T cell receptor beta chains from one specimen sequenced in a study of cytotoxic CD8 clonotypes in ibrutinib-treated CLL. Measured with immunoSEQ multiplex PCR; TCRdb has only the in-frame clones, and not every one. The sample shows under 150,000 clones, more than 70% of them seen only once. The material was PBMCs, obtained after 36 months of ibrutinib treatment. The receptors come from a human donor with chronic lymphocytic leukemia.

This chain joins TRBV7-2 and TRBJ2-7, with D perhaps given as TRBD1 or TRBD2 (5 bases each). This CDR3 comprises 15 residues. CDR1 is SGHTA and CDR2 is FQGNSA in the germline V gene. Trimming took off 6 bases at V and 2 bases at J, with 17 bases between the two ends. Here the CDR3 reads CASRRNPVGPYEQYF. The CDR3 DNA follows: TGTGCCAGCAGGAGGAATCCGGTGGGACCCTACGAGCAGTACTTC.

The chain employs TRBV19 and TRBJ2-7, with a tentative D call TRBD2 (5 bases). Deletions cut 0 bases from V and 7 bases from J, with 7 bases between. Germline CDR1 is LNHDA and CDR2 is SQIVND (reference sequence). This CDR3 has 12 residues. The CDR3: CASSIDRGEQYF. The CDR3, as DNA: TGTGCCAGTAGTATAGATCGGGGAGAGCAGTACTTC. Looking up the rest from reference TRBV19 and TRBJ2-7 gives the full variable domain: DGGITQSPKYLFRKEGQNVTLSCEQNLNHDAMYWYRQDPGQGLRLIYYSQIVNDFQKGDIAEGYSVSREKKESFPLTVTSAQKNPTAFYLCASSIDRGEQYFGPGTRLTVT.

This clone showed up just once. The CDR3: CASGFRGLAGGKQETQYF. As DNA, the CDR3 is TGTGCTAGTGGTTTCCGGGGACTAGCGGGAGGGAAGCAAGAGACCCAGTACTTC. The V and J genes are TRBV12-5 and TRBJ2-5; 16 bases map to TRBD2. CDR1 is LGHNT, CDR2 FRNRAP, per germline. There are 18 residues in the CDR3. The trim removed 3 bases at V and 2 bases at J, leaving 6 bases unmatched.

Here the CDR3 DNA reads TGTGCCAGCTCACCAGTTTTAAGGCACTCTGGGGCCAACGTCCTGACTTTC. This encodes CASSPVLRHSGANVLTF. This chain links TRBV18 with TRBJ2-6, with D unresolved. The CDR3 covers 17 residues. Germline CDR1 is KGHSH and CDR2 is LQKENI. V shed 2 bases and J shed 0 bases, with 11 bases lying between them.

This clone was found a few times. This sequence joins TRBV4-2 and TRBJ1-5; D unresolved. Germline CDR1 LGHNA, CDR2 YNFKEQ. V was cut by 2 bases and J by 2 bases, with 7 bases left in between. CDR3 length: 14 residues. CDR3 amino acids: CASSQLSGNQPQHF. CDR3 sequence (DNA): TGTGCCAGCAGCCAACTAAGTGGCAATCAGCCCCAGCATTTT.

The genes are TRBV19 and TRBJ2-7; D possibly corresponds to TRBD1 (6 bases). Germline values: CDR1 LNHDA, CDR2 SQIVND (reference sequence). The CDR3 is 15 amino acids. V was pared by 2 bases and J by 6 bases, with 17 bases between. CDR3: CASSIPDRSLGEQYF. The CDR3 DNA sequence: TGTGCCAGTAGTATACCGGACAGATCCTTGGGCGAGCAGTACTTC.

The V and J genes are TRBV28 and TRBJ2-1; D remains ambiguous. CDR1 is MDHEN, CDR2 SYDVKM, per germline. The ends were cut back, 2 bases at V and 8 bases at J, with 16 bases in the middle. CDR3 length equals 15 residues. CDR3 loop: CASSLDLGTLDEQFF. The CDR3, as DNA: TGTGCCAGCAGTTTAGATCTGGGAACGTTGGATGAGCAGTTCTTC.

The chain recombines TRBV27 with TRBJ2-5; 7 positions agree with TRBD1. Trimming took 10 bases from V and 2 from J; bases not matched to a gene: 13. Germline V lookup: CDR1 MNHEY, CDR2 SMNVEV (reference sequence). The CDR3 totals 15 residues. The CDR3 region is CATKGAGATQETQYF. The CDR3 DNA is TGTGCCACAAAGGGGGCAGGGGCTACTCAAGAGACCCAGTACTTC.

This chain connects TRBV11-2 to TRBJ1-6; 7 bases agree with TRBD1. The germline V gene encodes CDR1 SGHAT and CDR2 FQNNGV. Trimming cost V 5 bases and J 7 bases; bases outside gene matches: 8. The CDR3 spans 15 residues. Here the CDR3 reads CASSAVTGKNSPLHF. CDR3 DNA: TGTGCCAGCAGCGCGGTGACAGGGAAAAATTCACCCCTCCACTTT.

This clone was picked up a small number of times. The chain uses TRBV19 and TRBJ2-1; D is unresolved. CDR1 and CDR2 from the germline V gene are LNHDA and SQIVND (reference sequence). The CDR3 is 14 amino acids. Deletions cut 8 bases from V and 7 bases from J, with 18 bases between. The CDR3 nucleotides are TGTGCCAGTGGAAAGAACACCCTTGGTAATGAGCAGTTCTTC. It yields the protein CASGKNTLGNEQFF.

This sequence joins TRBV28 and TRBJ2-3; D is unresolved. Germline V lookup: CDR1 MDHEN, CDR2 SYDVKM. The germline V and J ends were trimmed by 6 bases and 1 base, with 8 bases remaining between them. This CDR3 comprises 13 residues. The CDR3 sequence is CASRGWGTDTQYF. CDR3 DNA sequence: TGTGCCAGCAGGGGGTGGGGCACAGATACGCAGTATTTT.

The chain joins TRBV7-9 to TRBJ2-5; 11 bases line up with TRBD2. Germline V gene sequence: CDR1 SEHNR, CDR2 FQNEAQ (reference sequence). V lost 8 bases to trimming and J lost 0 bases; unmatched junction nucleotides: 17. The CDR3 length is 19 residues. CDR3: CASRKGLAGGNPYQETQYF. The CDR3 DNA follows: TGTGCCAGCCGGAAGGGGCTAGCGGGAGGCAACCCTTACCAAGAGACCCAGTACTTC. The full variable domain, its missing parts supplied by reference TRBV7-9 and TRBJ2-5, is DTGVSQNPRHKITKRGQNVTFRCDPISEHNRLYWYRQTLGQGPEFLTYFQNEAQLEKSRLLSDRFSAERPKGSFSTLEIQRTEQGDSAMYLCASRKGLAGGNPYQETQYFGPGTRLLVL.

About this clone: The germline gene is not matched at one end of the junction; a read error may be the cause. This rearrangement joins TRBV2 to TRBJ1-2, with D possibly TRBD1 on 6 matching bases. This CDR3 comprises 11 residues. CDR1 and CDR2 (germline): SNHLY, FYNNEI. CDR3 protein: CASRDSEQPRF. CDR3 DNA sequence: TGTGCCAGCAGGGACAGCGAACAACCTCGATTC.

The chain has TRBV9 and TRBJ2-5; D gene uncertain. Looked up from germline, CDR1 is SGDLS and CDR2 is YYNGEE. Trimming left V 3 bases short and J 4 bases short, with 10 bases between. The CDR3 contains 13 residues. The CDR3 nucleotides are TGTGCCAGCAGCGCCTCCCAGGCAGAGACCCAGTACTTC. It yields the protein CASSASQAETQYF.

On this clone: An end of the junction does not agree with germline; a read error may underlie this. The chain uses TRBV6-1 and TRBJ2-7; D perhaps matches TRBD2 (6 bases). CDR3 size: 14 residues. The germline V gene encodes CDR1 MNHNS and CDR2 SASEGT. CDR3 sequence: CAGSSSGLSYEQYF. The CDR3 region has the DNA TGTGCCGGCAGTTCGAGCGGGCTCTCCTACGAGCAGTACTTC.

This clone was recorded only once. V gene TRBV5-6 combines with J gene TRBJ2-1; no clear D gene. With 1 base removed from V and 15 bases from J, the gap between germline ends came to 14 bases. From germline, CDR1 is SGHDT and CDR2 YYEEEE. This CDR3 is 12 amino acids long. CDR3 amino acids: CASSLRFSSAFF. CDR3 nucleotides: TGTGCCAGCAGCTTGAGGTTCTCATCTGCGTTCTTC.

V is TRBV18 and J is TRBJ1-2, with a weak D call TRBD1 (5 bases). The length of the CDR3 is 14 residues. Deletions cut 2 bases from V and 8 bases from J, with 15 bases between. Germline-derived CDR1 and CDR2 are KGHSH and LQKENI. CDR3 sequence: CASSPAWQGGGYTF. CDR3 DNA: TGTGCCAGCTCACCAGCGTGGCAGGGTGGGGGCTACACCTTC.

The chain is built from TRBV27 and TRBJ2-7; maybe TRBD1 (7 bases). Deletions cut 3 bases from V and 3 bases from J, with 12 bases between. This CDR3 has 14 residues. Germline V CDR1 and CDR2: MNHEY, SMNVEV (reference sequence). The CDR3 DNA follows: TGTGCCAGCAGTTTCGGGCAGGGGGGCTACGAGCAGTACTTC. Encoded protein: CASSFGQGGYEQYF.

The chain recombines TRBV6-5 with TRBJ2-7; 8 nucleotides agree with TRBD2. CDR3 size: 14 residues. With V trimmed by 6 bases and J by 4 bases, 8 bases remained unmatched. The germline CDR1 and CDR2 sequences are MNHEY and SVGAGI. CDR3: CASRAGLGVYEQYF. DNA of the CDR3: TGTGCCAGCAGAGCGGGACTAGGGGTATACGAGCAGTACTTC.

The rearrangement uses TRBV5-6 and TRBJ2-5; D is ambiguous. The germline V and J ends were trimmed by 1 base and 5 bases, with 15 bases remaining between them. The CDR3 runs to 15 residues. CDR1 and CDR2 (germline): SGHDT, YYEEEE. CDR3 residues: CASSLSPSDWETQYF. The CDR3 DNA is TGTGCCAGCAGCTTGAGCCCCTCCGATTGGGAGACCCAGTACTTC. The entire variable domain, with the rest obtained from reference TRBV5-6 and TRBJ2-5, is as follows: DAGVTQSPTHLIKTRGQQVTLRCSPKSGHDTVSWYQQALGQGPQFIFQYYEEEERQRGNFPDRFSGHQFPNYSSELNVNALLLGDSALYLCASSLSPSDWETQYFGPGTRLLVL.

The chain couples TRBV27 to TRBJ2-7; D is possibly TRBD1 (6 bases). Germline lookup yields CDR1 MNHEY and CDR2 SMNVEV (reference sequence). The CDR3 covers 14 residues. With 6 bases removed from V and 2 bases from J, the gap between germline ends came to 14 bases. The CDR3 coding sequence is TGTGCCAGCAGAATAACAGGGTTTACCTACGAGCAGTACTTC. Protein: CASRITGFTYEQYF.

The chain uses TRBV4-1 and TRBJ1-5; 7 nucleotides match TRBD1. CDR1 and CDR2 (germline): MGHRA, YSYEKL. The CDR3 extends over 14 amino acids. The J segment lost 2 bases and the V segment lost 3 bases, leaving 1 base of the junction unmatched. The CDR3 coding sequence is TGCGCCAGCAGCCACGACAGGGGCAATCAGCCCCAGCATTTT. It translates to CASSHDRGNQPQHF.

This chain uses TRBV5-1 with TRBJ2-1; TRBD2 aligns across 10 bases. Per the germline V gene, CDR1 is SGHRS and CDR2 is YFSETQ. This CDR3 contains 14 residues. Germline trimming cut 2 bases from V and 15 bases from J; bases unmatched to any gene: 11. CDR3 bases: TGCGCCAGCAGCTTAGAAACTAGCGGGGCCATACGGTTCTTC. Translated: CASSLETSGAIRFF. Combining the CDR3 with reference TRBV5-1 and TRBJ2-1 gives the whole variable domain KAGVTQTPRYLIKTRGQQVTLSCSPISGHRSVSWYQQTPGQGLQFLFEYFSETQRNKGNFPGRFSGRQFSNSRSEMNVSTLELGDSALYLCASSLETSGAIRFFGPGTRLTVL.

The chain combines TRBV5-4 with TRBJ2-3; D may be TRBD2 (7 bases). V shed 3 bases and J shed 4 bases, with 9 bases lying between them. The germline CDR1 and CDR2 sequences are SGHNT and YYREEE (reference sequence). The CDR3 loop spans 13 amino acids. CDR3 loop: CASSSGGSDTQYF. In DNA, the CDR3 is TGTGCCAGCAGCTCGGGGGGCTCAGATACGCAGTATTTT.

The chain is built from TRBV7-2 and TRBJ1-2; D perhaps matches TRBD1 (5 bases). Trimming left V 5 bases short and J 4 bases short, with 14 bases between. The germline CDR1 and CDR2 sequences are SGHTA and FQGNSA. This CDR3 is 14 amino acids long. The DNA of the CDR3 is TGTGCCAGCAGCATAAAGGCCGGGACCTATGGCTACACCTTC. Its translation is CASSIKAGTYGYTF.

This clone was counted at least ten times. J is TRBJ2-7 and V is TRBV29-1; 13 bases are a match to TRBD2. This CDR3 has 16 amino acids. The germline gives CDR1 SQVTM, CDR2 ANQGSEA. Trimming removed 5 bases from V and 3 bases from J; junction bases left unmatched: 10. DNA for the CDR3: TGCAGCGTTCGGGGGACTAGCGGGGACACATACTACGAGCAGTACTTC. It is translated as CSVRGTSGDTYYEQYF.

A note on this clone: This specimen includes other DNA sequences encoding the same CDR3. The chain couples TRBV28 to TRBJ2-2, with 7 bases fitting TRBD2. CDR1 and CDR2 from the germline V gene are MDHEN and SYDVKM. V dropped 6 bases and J dropped 5; count of bases not matched to a gene: 6. The CDR3 covers 14 residues. The CDR3: CASRTWGGTGELFF. CDR3 bases: TGTGCCAGCAGGACTTGGGGGGGGACCGGGGAGCTGTTTTTT. Supplemented by reference TRBV28 and TRBJ2-2, the full variable domain reads DVKVTQSSRYLVKRTGEKVFLECVQDMDHENMFWYRQDPGLGLRLIYFSYDVKMKEKGDIPEGYSVSREKKERFSLILESASTNQTSMYLCASRTWGGTGELFFGEGSRLTVL.

V and J are TRBV4-2 and TRBJ1-3; D unresolved. The V gene's germline CDR1 is LGHNA and CDR2 YNFKEQ. Trimming took 5 bases from V and 0 from J, leaving 11 bases between them. The CDR3 is 15 residues long. This CDR3 is CASSGDFNSGNTIYF. The CDR3 DNA reads as TGTGCCAGCAGCGGGGATTTCAACTCTGGAAACACCATATATTTT.

The CDR3 DNA follows: TGTGCCAGCTCACCAAGTAGGTTAGCTGTAAGTAGCACAGATACGCAGTATTTT. This gives the protein CASSPSRLAVSSTDTQYF. The chain employs TRBV18 and TRBJ2-3; D call uncertain. The length of the CDR3 is 18 residues. Germline CDR1 KGHSH, CDR2 LQKENI. V was trimmed by 2 bases and J by 0 bases, leaving 18 bases between them.

The genes are TRBV5-5 and TRBJ1-2; the D gene is possibly TRBD1 (5 bases). Germline loops: CDR1 SGHKS, CDR2 YYEKEE (reference sequence). The ends were cut back, 2 bases at V and 1 base at J, with 12 bases in the middle. This CDR3 comprises 15 residues. The CDR3 loop reads CASSFGGTSNYGYTF. As DNA, the CDR3 is TGTGCCAGCAGCTTTGGAGGGACTAGTAACTATGGCTACACCTTC. The whole variable domain, filled in from reference TRBV5-5 and TRBJ1-2, reads DAGVTQSPTHLIKTRGQQVTLRCSPISGHKSVSWYQQVLGQGPQFIFQYYEKEERGRGNFPDRFSARQFPNYSSELNVNALLLGDSALYLCASSFGGTSNYGYTFGSGTRLTVV.

In its sample, this clone was seen a few times. V gene TRBV19 combines with J gene TRBJ2-1; 9 bases match TRBD2. CDR1 and CDR2 from the germline V gene are LNHDA and SQIVND (reference sequence). The CDR3 is 15 amino acids. The J segment lost 15 bases and the V segment lost 3 bases, leaving 15 bases of the junction unmatched. The CDR3 sequence is CASSISLGLAGPRFF. CDR3 DNA: TGTGCCAGTAGTATTTCGTTGGGGCTAGCGGGGCCTCGGTTCTTC.